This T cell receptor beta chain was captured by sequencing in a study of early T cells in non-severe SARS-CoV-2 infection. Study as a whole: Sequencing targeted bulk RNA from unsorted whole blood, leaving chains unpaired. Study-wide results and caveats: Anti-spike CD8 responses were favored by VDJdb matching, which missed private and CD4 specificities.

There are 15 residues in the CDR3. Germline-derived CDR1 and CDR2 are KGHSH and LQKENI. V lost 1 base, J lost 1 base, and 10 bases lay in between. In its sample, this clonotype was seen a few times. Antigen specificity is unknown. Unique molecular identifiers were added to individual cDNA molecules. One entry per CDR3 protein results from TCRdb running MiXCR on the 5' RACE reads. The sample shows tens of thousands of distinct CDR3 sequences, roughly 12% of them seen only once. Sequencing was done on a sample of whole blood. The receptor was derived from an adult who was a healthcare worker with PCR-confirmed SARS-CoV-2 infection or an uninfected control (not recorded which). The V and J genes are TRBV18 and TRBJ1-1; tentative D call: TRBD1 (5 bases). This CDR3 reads CASSPQGLTNTEAFF. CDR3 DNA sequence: TGTGCCAGCTCACCACAGGGGCTGACGAACACTGAAGCTTTCTTT. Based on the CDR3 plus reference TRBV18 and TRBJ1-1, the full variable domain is NAGVMQNPRHLVRRRGQEARLRCSPMKGHSHVYWYRQLPEEGLKFMVYLQKENIIDESGMPKERFSAEFPKEGPSILRIQQVVRGDSAAYFCASSPQGLTNTEAFFGQGTRLTVV.